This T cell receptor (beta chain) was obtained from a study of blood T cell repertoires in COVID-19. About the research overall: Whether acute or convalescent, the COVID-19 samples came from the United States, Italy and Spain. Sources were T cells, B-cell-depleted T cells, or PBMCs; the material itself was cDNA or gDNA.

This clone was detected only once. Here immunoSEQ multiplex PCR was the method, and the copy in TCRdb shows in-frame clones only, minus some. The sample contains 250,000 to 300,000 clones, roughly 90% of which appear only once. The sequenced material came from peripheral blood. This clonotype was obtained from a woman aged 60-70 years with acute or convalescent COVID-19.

The CDR3 DNA sequence: TGTGCCAGCAGCCCCTATATCGTTAGCGGTAATCAGCCCCAGCATTTT. Its protein product is CASSPYIVSGNQPQHF. V gene TRBV28 combines with J gene TRBJ1-5, with no clear D. The germline V gene has CDR1 MDHEN and CDR2 SYDVKM. Trimming stripped 6 bases from V and 4 bases from J, with 19 bases between. The CDR3 consists of 16 residues.